This T cell receptor (beta chain) derives from a study of cytomegalovirus exposure and HLA in healthy donors. On the study more broadly: Within the Caucasian-associated ancestry cluster were roughly 82% of the approximately 390 genotyped donors.

Primers for the PCR totalled 60 Vbeta and 13 Jbeta. Method: immunoSEQ multiplex PCR; TCRdb's copy keeps in-frame clones and lacks some. The sample contains some 150,000 clones, roughly 70% of which appear only once. Study findings and constraints: CMV serostatus was the only recorded immune exposure for donors. In all likelihood, a cluster of highly shared sequence variants was a sequencing artifact.

V was clipped by 4 bases and J by 5 bases, with 8 bases between them. The CDR3 spans 12 residues. The germline V gene has CDR1 SGHVS and CDR2 FQNEAQ. On this clone itself: Its antigen is unknown.

The chain has TRBV7-8 and TRBJ1-1; tentative D call: TRBD1 (6 bases). The sequence was obtained from a woman aged 55-75 years in good health and CMV-seropositive. The sequenced sample was PBMCs. The CDR3 DNA is TGTGCCAGCAGCTCTAGGGGGACTGAAGCTTTCTTT. This encodes CASSSRGTEAFF.